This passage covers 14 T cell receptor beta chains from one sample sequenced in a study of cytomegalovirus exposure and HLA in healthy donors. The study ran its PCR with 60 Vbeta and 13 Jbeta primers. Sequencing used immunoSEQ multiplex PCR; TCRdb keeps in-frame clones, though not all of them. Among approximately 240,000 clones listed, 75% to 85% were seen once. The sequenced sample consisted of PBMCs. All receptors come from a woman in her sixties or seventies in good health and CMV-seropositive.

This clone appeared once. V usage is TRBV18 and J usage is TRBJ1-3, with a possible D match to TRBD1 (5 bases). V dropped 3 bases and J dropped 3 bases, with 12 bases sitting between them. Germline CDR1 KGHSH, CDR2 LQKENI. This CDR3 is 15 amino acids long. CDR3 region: CASSPQTVHGNTIYF. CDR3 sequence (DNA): TGTGCCAGCTCACCCCAGACAGTACATGGAAACACCATATATTTT.

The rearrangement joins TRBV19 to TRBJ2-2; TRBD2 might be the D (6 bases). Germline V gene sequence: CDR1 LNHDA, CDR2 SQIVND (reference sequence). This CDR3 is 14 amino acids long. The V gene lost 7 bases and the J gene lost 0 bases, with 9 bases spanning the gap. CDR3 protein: CASKLAPNTGELFF. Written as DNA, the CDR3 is TGTGCCAGTAAGCTAGCGCCGAACACCGGGGAGCTGTTTTTT.

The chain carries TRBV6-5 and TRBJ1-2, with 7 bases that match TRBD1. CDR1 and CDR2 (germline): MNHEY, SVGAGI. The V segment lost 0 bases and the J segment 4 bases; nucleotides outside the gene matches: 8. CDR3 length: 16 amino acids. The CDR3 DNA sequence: TGTGCCAGCAGTTACTCCAATACAGGGGCGCTCTATGGCTACACCTTC. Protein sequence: CASSYSNTGALYGYTF.

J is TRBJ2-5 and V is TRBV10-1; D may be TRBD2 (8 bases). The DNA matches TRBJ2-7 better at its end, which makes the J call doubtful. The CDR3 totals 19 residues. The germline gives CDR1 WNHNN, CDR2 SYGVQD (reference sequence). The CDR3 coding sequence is TGCGCCAGCAGACATCGCCTAGCGGGCGAACCAAGGGGGCTTTACGAGCAGTACTTC. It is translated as CASRHRLAGEPRGLYEQYF.

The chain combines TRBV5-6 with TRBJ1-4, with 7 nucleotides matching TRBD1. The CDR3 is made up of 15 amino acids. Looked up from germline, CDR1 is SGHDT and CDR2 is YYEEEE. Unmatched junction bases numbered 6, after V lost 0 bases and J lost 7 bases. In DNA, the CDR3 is TGTGCCAGCAGCTTGGTTACCAGGGGGAGTGAAAAACTGTTTTTT. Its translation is CASSLVTRGSEKLFF.

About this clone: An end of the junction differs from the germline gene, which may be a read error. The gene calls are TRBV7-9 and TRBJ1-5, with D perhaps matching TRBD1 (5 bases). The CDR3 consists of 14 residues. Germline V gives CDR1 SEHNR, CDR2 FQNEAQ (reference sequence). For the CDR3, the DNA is TGTTCCAGCAGCTCGGGGTCGGGGGATCAGCCCCAGCATTTT. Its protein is CSSSSGSGDQPQHF.

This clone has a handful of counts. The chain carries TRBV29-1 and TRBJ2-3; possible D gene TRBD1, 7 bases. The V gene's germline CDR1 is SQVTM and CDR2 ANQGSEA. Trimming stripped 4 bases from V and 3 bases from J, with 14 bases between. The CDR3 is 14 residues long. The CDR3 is CSVGAGGWTDTQYF. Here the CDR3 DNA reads TGCAGCGTTGGGGCAGGGGGGTGGACAGATACGCAGTATTTT.

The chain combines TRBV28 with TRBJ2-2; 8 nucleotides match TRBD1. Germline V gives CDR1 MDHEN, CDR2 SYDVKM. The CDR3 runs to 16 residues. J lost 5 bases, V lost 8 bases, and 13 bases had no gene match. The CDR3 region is CASGLTPGQATGELFF. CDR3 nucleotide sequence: TGTGCCAGCGGGTTAACTCCGGGACAGGCGACCGGGGAGCTGTTTTTT.

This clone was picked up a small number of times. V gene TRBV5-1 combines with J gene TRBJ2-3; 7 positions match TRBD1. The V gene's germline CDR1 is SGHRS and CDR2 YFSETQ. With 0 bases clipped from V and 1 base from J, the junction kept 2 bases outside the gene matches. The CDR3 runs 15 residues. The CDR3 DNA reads TGCGCCAGCAGCTTGGTAACAGGGGGCACAGATACGCAGTATTTT. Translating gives CASSLVTGGTDTQYF. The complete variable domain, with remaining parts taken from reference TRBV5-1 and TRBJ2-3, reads KAGVTQTPRYLIKTRGQQVTLSCSPISGHRSVSWYQQTPGQGLQFLFEYFSETQRNKGNFPGRFSGRQFSNSRSEMNVSTLELGDSALYLCASSLVTGGTDTQYFGPGTRLTVL.

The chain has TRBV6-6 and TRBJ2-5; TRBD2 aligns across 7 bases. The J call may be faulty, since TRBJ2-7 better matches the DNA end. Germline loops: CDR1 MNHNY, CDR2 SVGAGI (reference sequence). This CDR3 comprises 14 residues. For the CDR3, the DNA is TGTGCCAGCAGCACCGGGCCGGGGGGCTACGAGCAGTACTTC. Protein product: CASSTGPGGYEQYF.

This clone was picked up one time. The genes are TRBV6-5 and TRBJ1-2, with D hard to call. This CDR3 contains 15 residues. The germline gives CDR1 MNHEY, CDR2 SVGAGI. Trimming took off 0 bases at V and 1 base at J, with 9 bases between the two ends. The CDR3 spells CASSYSGSGNYGYTF. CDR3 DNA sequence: TGTGCCAGCAGTTACTCGGGCAGCGGTAACTATGGCTACACCTTC.

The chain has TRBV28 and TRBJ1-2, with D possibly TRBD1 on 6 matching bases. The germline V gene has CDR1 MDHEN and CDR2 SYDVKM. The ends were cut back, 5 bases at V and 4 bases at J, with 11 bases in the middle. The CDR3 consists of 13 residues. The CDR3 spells CASSLGQFYGYTF. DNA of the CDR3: TGTGCCAGCAGTCTAGGACAGTTCTATGGCTACACCTTC.

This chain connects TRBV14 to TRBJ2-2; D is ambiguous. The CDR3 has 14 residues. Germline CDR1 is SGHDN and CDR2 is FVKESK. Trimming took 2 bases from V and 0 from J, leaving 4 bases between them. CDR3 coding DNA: TGTGCCAGCAGCCAATATCCGAACACCGGGGAGCTGTTTTTT. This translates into CASSQYPNTGELFF.

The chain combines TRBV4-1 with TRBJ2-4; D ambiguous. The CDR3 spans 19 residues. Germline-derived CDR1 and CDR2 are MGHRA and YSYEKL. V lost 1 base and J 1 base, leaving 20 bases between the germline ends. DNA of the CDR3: TGCGCCAGCAGCCAAGGTGCAGTTCCAGGCAGGTATGCCAAAAACATTCAGTACTTC. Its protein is CASSQGAVPGRYAKNIQYF.